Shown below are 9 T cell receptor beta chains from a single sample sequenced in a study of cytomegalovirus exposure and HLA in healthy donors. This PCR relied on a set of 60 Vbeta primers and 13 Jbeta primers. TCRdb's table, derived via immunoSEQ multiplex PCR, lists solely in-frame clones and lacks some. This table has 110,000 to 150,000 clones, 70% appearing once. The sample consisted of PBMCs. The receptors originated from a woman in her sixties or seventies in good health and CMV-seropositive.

The CDR3 loop is CASSPNEGQSEKLFF. The DNA for the CDR3 is TGCGCCAGCAGCCCTAACGAGGGACAGTCGGAAAAACTGTTTTTT. The chain carries TRBV4-1 and TRBJ1-4; 7 bases line up with TRBD1. The CDR3 runs to 15 residues. The germline gives CDR1 MGHRA, CDR2 YSYEKL. Trimming at V came to 4 bases and at J to 8 bases, leaving 10 bases not matched to a gene.

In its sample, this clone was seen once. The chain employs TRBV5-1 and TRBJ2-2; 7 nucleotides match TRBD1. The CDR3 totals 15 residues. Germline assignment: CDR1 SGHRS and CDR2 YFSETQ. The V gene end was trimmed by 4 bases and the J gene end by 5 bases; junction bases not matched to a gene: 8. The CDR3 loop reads CASSPRTGRTGELFF. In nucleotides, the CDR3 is TGCGCCAGCAGCCCCCGGACAGGTAGAACCGGGGAGCTGTTTTTT.

In DNA, the CDR3 is TGCGCCAGCAGCTTGATCCCAGGGGGAGAGACCCAGTACTTC. Amino acid sequence: CASSLIPGGETQYF. The V and J genes are TRBV5-1 and TRBJ2-5, with 7 bases that match TRBD1. With 1 base clipped from V and 4 bases from J, the junction kept 4 bases outside the gene matches. This CDR3 spans 14 amino acids. Per the germline V gene, CDR1 is SGHRS and CDR2 is YFSETQ.

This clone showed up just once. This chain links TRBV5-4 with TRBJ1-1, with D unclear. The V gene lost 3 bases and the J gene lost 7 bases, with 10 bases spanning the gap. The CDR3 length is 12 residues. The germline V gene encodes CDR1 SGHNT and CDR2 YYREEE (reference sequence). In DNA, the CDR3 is TGTGCCAGCAGCTATGACCGGGGTGAAGCTTTCTTT. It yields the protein CASSYDRGEAFF.

The CDR3 nucleotides read TGTGCCAGCAGTTTGGACAGAGAAGAGACCCAGTACTTC. It encodes CASSLDREETQYF. This chain uses TRBV2 with TRBJ2-5, with D perhaps matching TRBD1 (6 bases). The CDR3 length is 13 residues. V was pared by 5 bases and J by 3 bases, with 10 bases between. The germline gives CDR1 SNHLY, CDR2 FYNNEI.

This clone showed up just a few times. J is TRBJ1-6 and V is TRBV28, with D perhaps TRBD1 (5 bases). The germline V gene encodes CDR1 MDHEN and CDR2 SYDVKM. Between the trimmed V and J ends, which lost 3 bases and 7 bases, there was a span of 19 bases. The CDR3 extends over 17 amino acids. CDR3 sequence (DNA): TGTGCCAGCAGTTTGGGGGGGTCCGGGACGCAGAATTCACCCCTCCACTTT. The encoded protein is CASSLGGSGTQNSPLHF.

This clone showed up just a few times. DNA for the CDR3: TGTGCCAGCAGTGGGACAGGGGTTAGCTCAGATACGCAGTATTTT. Protein product: CASSGTGVSSDTQYF. The chain couples TRBV2 to TRBJ2-3; TRBD1 agrees at 9 bases. CDR1 is SNHLY, CDR2 FYNNEI, per germline. V shed 4 bases, J shed 4 bases, and the junction held 6 bases outside the gene matches. The CDR3 contains 15 residues.

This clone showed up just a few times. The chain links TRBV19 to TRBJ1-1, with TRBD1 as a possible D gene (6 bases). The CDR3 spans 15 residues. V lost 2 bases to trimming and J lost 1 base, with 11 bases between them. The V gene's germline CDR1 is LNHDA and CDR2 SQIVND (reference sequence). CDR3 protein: CASSISGTRNTEAFF. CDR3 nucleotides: TGTGCCAGTAGTATATCCGGGACAAGGAACACTGAAGCTTTCTTT.

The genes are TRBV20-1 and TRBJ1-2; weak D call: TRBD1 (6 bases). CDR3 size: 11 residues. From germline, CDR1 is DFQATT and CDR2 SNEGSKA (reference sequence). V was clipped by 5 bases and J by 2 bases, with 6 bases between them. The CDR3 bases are TGCAGTGCTGGACAGAACTATGGCTACACCTTC. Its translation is CSAGQNYGYTF.